Following are 21 T cell receptor beta chains from one sample sequenced in a study of blood T cell repertoires in COVID-19. The method was immunoSEQ multiplex PCR; TCRdb's version includes in-frame clones alone and lacks a portion of them. Counted here are under 200,000 clones, about 80% occurring once; the ten biggest clones make up about 2%. Sample: peripheral blood. Receptor source: a woman of 80 years or more with acute or convalescent COVID-19.

The chain carries TRBV6-6 and TRBJ2-1, with D uncertain. The V gene lost 1 base and the J gene lost 0 bases, with 7 bases spanning the gap. This CDR3 comprises 15 residues. Germline CDR1 MNHNY, CDR2 SVGAGI (reference sequence). The CDR3 reads CASSYFVSSYNEQFF. CDR3 bases: TGTGCCAGCAGTTACTTTGTGAGCTCCTACAATGAGCAGTTCTTC.

The rearrangement links TRBV2 to TRBJ1-5; D not certain. Trimming took off 2 bases at V and 3 bases at J, with 5 bases between the two ends. The CDR3 spans 13 residues. Per germline, CDR1 SNHLY and CDR2 FYNNEI. In nucleotides, the CDR3 is TGTGCCAGCAGTGAACTCCCCAATCAGCCCCAGCATTTT. It codes for CASSELPNQPQHF.

V gene TRBV4-3 combines with J gene TRBJ2-7; D may be TRBD2 (6 bases). The CDR3 contains 17 residues. V dropped 1 base and J dropped 9 bases, with 25 bases sitting between them. Germline CDR1 and CDR2: LGHNA and YSLEER. The CDR3, as DNA: TGCGCCAGCAGCCAAGGTACCGGGACTCTTCATAAGTTAGGGCAGTACTTC. Translating gives CASSQGTGTLHKLGQYF.

The CDR3 reads CANLNGQKIYEQYF. CDR3 nucleotide sequence: TGTGCCAACCTAAACGGACAGAAGATTTACGAGCAGTACTTC. The V gene is TRBV9, the J gene TRBJ2-7; tentative D call: TRBD1 (6 bases). CDR3 size: 14 residues. Germline-derived CDR1 and CDR2 are SGDLS and YYNGEE. The ends were cut back, 9 bases at V and 4 bases at J, with 20 bases in the middle.

This clone was seen just once. This sequence joins TRBV4-3 and TRBJ1-3; D is unclear. CDR1 and CDR2 from the germline V gene are LGHNA and YSLEER. The CDR3 contains 16 residues. V lost 1 base and J lost 0, with 10 bases in between. CDR3 amino acids: CASSQGRRLSGNTIYF. DNA of the CDR3: TGCGCCAGCAGCCAAGGACGGCGGCTCTCTGGAAACACCATATATTTT.

This clone appeared once. No DNA is shown, since the ends of the CDR3 on it are uncertain; the CDR3 is the one TCRdb lists. The J gene is TRBJ1-5, the V gene TRBV28. 14 amino acids form the CDR3, both terminal residues included. CDR1 MDHEN and CDR2 SYDVKM come from the germline V gene. CDR3 region: CASKLSLGNQPQHF.

This clone occurred many times. V usage is TRBV18 and J usage is TRBJ1-2; D is possibly TRBD1 (6 bases). The CDR3 covers 16 residues. V dropped 1 base and J dropped 2 bases, with 14 bases sitting between them. The germline V gene has CDR1 KGHSH and CDR2 LQKENI. CDR3 nucleotide sequence: TGTGCCAGCTCACCACTGCAGGGGCAGACCAACTATGGCTACACCTTC. Translating it yields CASSPLQGQTNYGYTF.

V and J are TRBV19 and TRBJ1-1; D gene ambiguous. In germline, CDR1 is LNHDA, CDR2 SQIVND (reference sequence). Trimming left V 3 bases short and J 1 base short, with 9 bases between. The CDR3 loop spans 14 amino acids. In DNA, the CDR3 is TGTGCCAGTAGTATTTCGGTTGGGAACACTGAAGCTTTCTTT. Its translation: CASSISVGNTEAFF.

This clone has at least ten counts. Here the CDR3 reads CASSLAVAGEQYF. CDR3 nucleotides: TGTGCCAGCAGCTTGGCAGTAGCGGGGGAGCAGTACTTC. This chain joins TRBV5-5 and TRBJ2-7; 8 bases align to TRBD2. Per germline, CDR1 SGHKS and CDR2 YYEKEE (reference sequence). This CDR3 contains 13 residues. Trimming removed 0 bases from V and 7 bases from J; junction bases left unmatched: 3.

The CDR3 sequence is CSVRQGKDQPQHF. CDR3 DNA sequence: TGCAGCGTCCGACAGGGGAAGGATCAGCCCCAGCATTTT. The J gene is TRBJ1-5, the V gene TRBV29-1; 8 bases are shared with TRBD1. This CDR3 has 13 residues. Germline V gene sequence: CDR1 SQVTM, CDR2 ANQGSEA. V was pared by 6 bases and J by 5 bases, with 6 bases of the junction left unmatched.

The chain links TRBV19 to TRBJ2-1, with 8 bases lining up with TRBD2. Germline V gene sequence: CDR1 LNHDA, CDR2 SQIVND (reference sequence). This CDR3 contains 15 residues. V lost 1 base and J lost 3; bases outside the gene matches: 2. DNA of the CDR3: TGTGCCAGTAGTATAGGCGCGGGAGGCTACAATGAGCAGTTCTTC. Translated, it gives CASSIGAGGYNEQFF.

V usage is TRBV28 and J usage is TRBJ1-6; possibly TRBD1 for D (6 bases). Between the trimmed V and J ends, which lost 1 base and 5 bases, there was a span of 12 bases. The germline CDR1 and CDR2 sequences are MDHEN and SYDVKM. The CDR3 is 16 amino acids. The CDR3 region has the DNA TGTGCCAGCAGTTTATCGACAGGAATAAATAATTCACCCCTCCACTTT. It translates to CASSLSTGINNSPLHF.

The chain combines TRBV7-2 with TRBJ2-7; D might be TRBD1 (5 bases). This CDR3 contains 16 residues. CDR1 and CDR2 (germline): SGHTA, FQGNSA. The V end lost 5 bases, the J end lost 1 base, and 18 bases lay between the germline ends. CDR3 in amino acids: CASSHGWQGWSYEQYF. Here the CDR3 DNA reads TGTGCCAGCAGCCATGGTTGGCAGGGATGGTCCTACGAGCAGTACTTC.

The chain couples TRBV27 to TRBJ1-1; D unclear. The CDR3 spans 14 residues. Germline loops: CDR1 MNHEY, CDR2 SMNVEV (reference sequence). The V end was cut by 1 base, the J end by 4 bases, with 10 bases between. The CDR3 reads CASSLFDSSTEAFF. The CDR3 region has the DNA TGTGCCAGCAGTTTATTCGATAGCAGCACTGAAGCTTTCTTT.

This clone was detected only once. Here the CDR3 reads CASSSQGAVGTGELFF. The CDR3 nucleotides read TGTGCCAGCAGCTCCCAGGGGGCGGTGGGCACCGGGGAGCTGTTTTTT. V gene TRBV7-2 combines with J gene TRBJ2-2; 8 bases fit TRBD1. Germline CDR1 is SGHTA and CDR2 is FQGNSA. Germline trimming cut 4 bases from V and 4 bases from J; bases unmatched to any gene: 8. The CDR3 is made up of 16 amino acids.

The gene calls are TRBV18 and TRBJ1-4; unclear D gene. V gave up 2 bases and J gave up 4 bases, with 14 bases separating them. The CDR3 runs to 16 residues. The germline CDR1 and CDR2 sequences are KGHSH and LQKENI. CDR3 in amino acids: CASSPTSGSNNEKLFF. For the CDR3, the DNA is TGTGCCAGCTCACCAACGTCAGGCTCTAATAATGAAAAACTGTTTTTT.

Points on this clone: The sample has other DNA sequences that encode this CDR3 too. The chain employs TRBV29-1 and TRBJ2-3; 10 bases are shared with TRBD2. This CDR3 has 13 residues. Losses at the gene ends were 5 bases for V and 1 base for J; bases not matched to a gene: 0. Germline values: CDR1 SQVTM, CDR2 ANQGSEA. The DNA for the CDR3 is TGCAGCGTTCTAGCGGGAGGCACAGATACGCAGTATTTT. It encodes CSVLAGGTDTQYF.

The CDR3 DNA follows: TGCGCCAGCAGCGAACCGGGACAAGGATATGGCTACACCTTC. Protein: CASSEPGQGYGYTF. The genes are TRBV4-3 and TRBJ1-2, with a weak D call TRBD1 (6 bases). This CDR3 contains 14 residues. CDR1 and CDR2 (germline): LGHNA, YSLEER. Trimming took off 5 bases at V and 5 bases at J, with 15 bases between the two ends.

The genes are TRBV11-2 and TRBJ2-7, with 8 nucleotides matching TRBD1. The CDR3 length is 16 residues. V shed 0 bases, J shed 7 bases, and the junction held 11 bases outside the gene matches. Germline CDR1 and CDR2: SGHAT and FQNNGV. CDR3 in DNA: TGTGCCAGCAGCTTAGATCGGGTCAGGGGGCTTTGGGAGCAGTACTTC. This encodes CASSLDRVRGLWEQYF.

V gene TRBV10-3 combines with J gene TRBJ1-2; possible D gene TRBD1, 5 bases. There are 12 residues in the CDR3. Germline CDR1 and CDR2: ENHRY and SYGVKD. The V gene lost 10 bases and the J gene lost 5 bases, with 14 bases spanning the gap. As DNA, the CDR3 is TGTGCCACCCAATTAGGGGAATATGGCTACACCTTC. Its translation is CATQLGEYGYTF.

This chain joins TRBV11-2 and TRBJ1-4, with 7 bases that match TRBD1. Unmatched junction bases numbered 6, after V lost 3 bases and J lost 8 bases. Germline values: CDR1 SGHAT, CDR2 FQNNGV. The CDR3 consists of 14 residues. CDR3 coding DNA: TGTGCCAGCAGCTTGTTAGGGGGCGGAGAAAAACTGTTTTTT. Translating it yields CASSLLGGGEKLFF.